This T cell receptor beta chain is drawn from a study of technical replicates of blood from a few donors. V was clipped by 3 bases and J by 10 bases, with 10 bases between them. Germline lookup yields CDR1 SGDLS and CDR2 YYNGEE. The CDR3 contains 11 residues. The table came from immunoSEQ multiplex PCR; TCRdb's copy has only in-frame clones and leaves some out. This table has more than 90,000 clones, approximately 95% appearing once. Material: T cells isolated from PBMCs. The gene calls are TRBV9 and TRBJ1-2, with D possibly being TRBD1 (5 bases). This receptor was identified in a human donor in good health. The CDR3 region is CASSAPGLYTF. CDR3 DNA sequence: TGTGCCAGCAGCGCGCCGGGACTCTACACCTTC.